The source of this T cell receptor beta chain is a study of blood T cell repertoires in COVID-19. Study as a whole: Donors in the United States, Italy and Spain gave samples during acute or convalescent COVID-19. In each case, the material was cDNA or gDNA derived from T cells, B-cell-depleted T cells, or PBMCs.

CDR3 length: 10 residues. Germline V gene lookup returns CDR1 MDHEN and CDR2 SYDVKM. Trimming removed 8 bases from V and 5 bases from J, with 4 bases in between. Clones were read by immunoSEQ multiplex PCR, and TCRdb kept only the in-frame ones, dropping some. The top ten hold about 3.6% of the sample, which has around 260,000 clones, 70% to 90% seen once. This receptor was identified in a man aged 18 to 30 with active or convalescent COVID-19. This chain links TRBV28 with TRBJ2-1; unclear D gene. The specimen sequenced was peripheral blood. CDR3 in DNA: TGTGCCAGCTCAGACAATGAGCAGTTCTTC. Its protein is CASSDNEQFF.